One sample yielded the 14 T cell receptor beta chains listed below, sequenced in a study of post-analysis software for immune sequencing data. Every TCR beta cDNA library bore unique molecular identifiers. TCRdb independently ran MiXCR on the PCR reads; one entry per CDR3 protein. The table shows roughly 600,000 distinct CDR3 sequences, with around 40% occurring only once. Study results and caveats: Patients used about 5 TRBV segments, including TRBV5-6, TRBV5-1 and TRBV20-1, more often than controls.

Antigens for these TCRs are unknown. The sample taken for sequencing was blood. The receptor source for this set is a girl between 10 and 17 years old with multiple sclerosis.

On this clonotype itself: The conserved final phenylalanine or tryptophan is absent from the CDR3, which likely points to a read error. The limits of the CDR3 on the DNA are not certain, so only TCRdb's listed CDR3 is given. The chain carries TRBV29-1 and TRBJ2-1. Germline V gene sequence: CDR1 SQVTM, CDR2 ANQGSEA. The CDR3 is 11 residues long, ends included. This chain's CDR3 is CSVEDRSTFGS.

To note about this clonotype: Compared with germline, one end of the junction differs, possibly owing to a read error. The genes are TRBV6-6 and TRBJ2-3, with 11 bases aligning to TRBD2. This CDR3 region has 14 residues. Germline values: CDR1 MNHNY, CDR2 SVGAGI (reference sequence). CDR3 sequence reads: CVSRTSGSSDTQYF. The DNA of the CDR3 is TGTGTCAGCAGAACTAGCGGGAGCTCAGATACGCAGTATTTT.

This clonotype has more than one count but fewer than ten. The chain joins TRBV12-3 or TRBV12-4 to TRBJ2-1; the match to TRBD2 covers 12 bases. The V gene end was trimmed by 0 bases and the J gene end by 7 bases; junction bases not matched to a gene: 10. CDR3 size: 18 residues. The CDR3 region is CASSLAGLAGAGVNEQFF. The CDR3 DNA follows: TGTGCCAGCAGTTTAGCGGGACTAGCGGGTGCCGGGGTGAATGAGCAGTTCTTC.

This clonotype turned up a few times. The V call is TRBV12-5, the J call TRBJ2-3; 10 bases line up with TRBD2. The germline gives CDR1 LGHNT, CDR2 FRNRAP. This CDR3 region has 15 residues. V trimming: 5 bases; J trimming: 1 base; junction bases outside the gene matches: 3. The CDR3 bases are TGTGCTAGTGGTACCCTAGCGGGGGGCACAGATACGCAGTATTTT. Amino acid sequence: CASGTLAGGTDTQYF.

The chain joins TRBV6-5 to TRBJ2-1; D uncertain. Trimming removed 4 bases at V and 7 bases at J, with 11 bases between. This CDR3 has 13 residues. Per the germline V gene, CDR1 is MNHEY and CDR2 is SVGAGI. The CDR3 here is CASSSNLPNEQFF. CDR3 coding DNA: TGTGCCAGCAGTTCAAACCTCCCTAATGAGCAGTTCTTC.

Regarding this clonotype: A junction end diverges from the germline sequence, so it may reflect a read error. The V call is TRBV6-5, the J call TRBJ1-2, with D uncertain. Germline values: CDR1 MNHEY, CDR2 SVGAGI. The CDR3 consists of 14 residues. The CDR3 is CASSVKGSNYGYTF. The CDR3 DNA is TGTGCCAGCAGCGTTAAGGGATCTAACTACGGCTACACCTTC.

This clonotype has just a few counts. The V call is TRBV3-1, the J call TRBJ1-2; 7 nucleotides align to TRBD1. The CDR3 consists of 15 residues. V shed 1 base and J 4 bases; nucleotides not matched to a gene: 6. Germline V gives CDR1 LGHDT, CDR2 YNNKEL (reference sequence). The CDR3 DNA is TGTGCCAGCAGCCAAGGAACAGGGGCCTTCTATGGCTACACCTTC. It specifies CASSQGTGAFYGYTF.

V is TRBV4-1 and J is TRBJ1-1; 7 nucleotides match TRBD1. Germline CDR1 and CDR2: MGHRA and YSYEKL. The V and J ends lost 4 bases and 1 base, in that order; junction bases with no gene match: 9. The CDR3 spans 16 residues. The CDR3 loop is CASSPLTGWQNTEAFF. As DNA, the CDR3 is TGCGCCAGCAGCCCCCTGACAGGGTGGCAGAACACTGAAGCTTTCTTT.

This chain links TRBV6-1 with TRBJ2-1, with TRBD2 identical over 11 bases. Germline V CDR1 and CDR2: MNHNS, SASEGT. This CDR3 region has 16 residues. Germline trimming cut 4 bases from V and 8 bases from J; bases unmatched to any gene: 10. DNA of the CDR3: TGTGCCAGCAGTGCCTTAGCGGGGGGGCGGGTAGATGAGCAGTTCTTC. Amino acids: CASSALAGGRVDEQFF.

Regarding this clonotype: One junction end does not reproduce the germline sequence, and a read error may be involved. J is TRBJ2-4 and V is TRBV10-3; 7 nucleotides line up with TRBD2. Germline V lookup: CDR1 ENHRY, CDR2 SYGVKD. The CDR3 sequence is 17 residues long. This CDR3 is CAIGESAGVKAKNIQYF. In nucleotides, the CDR3 is TGTGCCATCGGTGAGTCGGCGGGGGTAAAGGCCAAAAACATTCAGTACTTC.

V is TRBV13 and J is TRBJ2-5, with 7 positions matching TRBD1. J gave up 0 bases and V 5 bases, and 3 bases lay outside the gene matches. The CDR3 extends over 14 amino acids. Germline V CDR1 and CDR2: PRHDT, FYEKMQ (reference sequence). CDR3 sequence: CASSKTGNQETQYF. CDR3 in DNA: TGTGCCAGCAGCAAGACAGGGAACCAAGAGACCCAGTACTTC.

This clonotype has at least ten counts. The rearrangement links TRBV27 to TRBJ2-7; D is perhaps TRBD1 (5 bases). The CDR3 is 12 residues long. Germline V CDR1 and CDR2: MNHEY, SMNVEV (reference sequence). Trimming stripped 10 bases from V and 2 bases from J, with 12 bases between. CDR3 coding DNA: TGTGCCACCGGGCAGGGCGCCTACGAGCAGTACTTC. This sequence encodes CATGQGAYEQYF.

The chain has TRBV2 and TRBJ2-5; 9 bases line up with TRBD2. Trimming cost V 0 bases and J 5 bases; bases outside gene matches: 4. Germline loops: CDR1 SNHLY, CDR2 FYNNEI. The CDR3 length is 15 residues. The CDR3 DNA reads as TGTGCCAGCAGTGAAGCCCCGACTAGCGGTGAGACCCAGTACTTC. It encodes CASSEAPTSGETQYF.

This clonotype was detected a few times. This chain uses TRBV6-2 or TRBV6-3 with TRBJ2-1; 10 bases agree with TRBD2. The V segment lost 4 bases and the J segment 9 bases; nucleotides outside the gene matches: 9. From germline, CDR1 is MNHEY and CDR2 SVGEGT. This CDR3 has 15 residues. The CDR3 region is CASSWTSGGISEQFF. The CDR3 coding sequence is TGTGCCAGCAGTTGGACTAGCGGAGGGATTAGTGAGCAGTTCTTC.